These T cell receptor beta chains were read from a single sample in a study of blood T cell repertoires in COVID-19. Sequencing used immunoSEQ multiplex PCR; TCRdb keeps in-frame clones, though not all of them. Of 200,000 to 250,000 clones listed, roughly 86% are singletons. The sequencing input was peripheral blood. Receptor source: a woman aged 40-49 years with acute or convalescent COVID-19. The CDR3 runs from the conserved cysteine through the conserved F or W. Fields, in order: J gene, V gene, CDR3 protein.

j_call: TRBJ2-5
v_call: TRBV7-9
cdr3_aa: CASSLVGQGSQETQYF

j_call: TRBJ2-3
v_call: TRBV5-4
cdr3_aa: CASSGTRQTDTQYF

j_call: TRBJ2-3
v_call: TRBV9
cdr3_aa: CASSEGTSGFADTQYF

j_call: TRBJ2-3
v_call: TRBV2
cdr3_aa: CASSDLTSGRSFRVTQYF

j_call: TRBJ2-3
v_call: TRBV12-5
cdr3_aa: CASVGGDTQYF

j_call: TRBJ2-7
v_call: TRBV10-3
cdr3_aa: CAISESTLYEQYF

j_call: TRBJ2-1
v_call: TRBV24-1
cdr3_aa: CATSDLPGTSGSVYNEQFF

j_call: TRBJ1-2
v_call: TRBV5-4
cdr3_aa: CASSPGTGRVSYGYTF

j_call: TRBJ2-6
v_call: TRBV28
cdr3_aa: CASSFTETGRLSGANVLTF

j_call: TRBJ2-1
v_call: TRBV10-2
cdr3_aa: CASSTTDRPGEQFF

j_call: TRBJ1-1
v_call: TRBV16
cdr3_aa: CASSQADREVF

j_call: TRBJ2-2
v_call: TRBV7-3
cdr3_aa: CASSLMRNTGELFF

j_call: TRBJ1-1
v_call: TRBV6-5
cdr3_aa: CASRRTLNTEAFF

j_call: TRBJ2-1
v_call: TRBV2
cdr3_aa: CASRVGGTSGSLNEQFF

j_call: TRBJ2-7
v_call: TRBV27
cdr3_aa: CASSGPGQYYEQYF

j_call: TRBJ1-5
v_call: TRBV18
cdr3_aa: CASSPGTGPSNQPQHF

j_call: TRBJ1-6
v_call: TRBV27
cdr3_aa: CASSLGGGSNSPLHF

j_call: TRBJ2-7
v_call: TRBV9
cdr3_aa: CASSVGTSGSYEQYF

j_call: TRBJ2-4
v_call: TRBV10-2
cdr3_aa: CASSRIAGRASGAKNIQYF

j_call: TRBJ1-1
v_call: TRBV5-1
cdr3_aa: CASSWPLGQPNTEAFF

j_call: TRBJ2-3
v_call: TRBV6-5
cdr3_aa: CASSWRGSTDTQYF

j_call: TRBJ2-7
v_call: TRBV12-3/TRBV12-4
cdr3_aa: CASSHVGPYEQYF

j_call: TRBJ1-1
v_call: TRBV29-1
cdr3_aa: CSAKDRVNTEAFF

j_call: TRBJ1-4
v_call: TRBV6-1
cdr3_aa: CASSETVGQGLEKLFF

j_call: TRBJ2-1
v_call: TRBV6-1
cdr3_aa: CASSETGGWLDEQFF

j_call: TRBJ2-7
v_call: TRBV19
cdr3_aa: CASSIAARGTDEQYF

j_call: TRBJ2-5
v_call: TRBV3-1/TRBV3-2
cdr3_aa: CASRDTGGQETQYF

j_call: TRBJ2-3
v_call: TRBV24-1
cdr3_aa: CATSDAEGTGWSDTQYF

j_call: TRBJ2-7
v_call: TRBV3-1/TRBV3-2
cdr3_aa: CASSHAGAYEQYF

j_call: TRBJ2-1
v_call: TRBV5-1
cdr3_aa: CASRSGHLYNEQFF

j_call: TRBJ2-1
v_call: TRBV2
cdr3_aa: CASRQTSGIINEQFF

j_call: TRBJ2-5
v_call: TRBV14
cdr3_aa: CASSQGFGGGQETQYF

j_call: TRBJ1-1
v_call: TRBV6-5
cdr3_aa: CASSQFEGTEAFF

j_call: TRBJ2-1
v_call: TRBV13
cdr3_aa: CASSFPGLAGYNEQFF

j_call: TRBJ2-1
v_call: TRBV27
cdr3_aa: CASALGGAYEQFF

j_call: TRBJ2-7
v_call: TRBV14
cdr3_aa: CASSQDFRTVSYEQYF

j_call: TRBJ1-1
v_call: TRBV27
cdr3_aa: CASSWDRGRRTEAFF

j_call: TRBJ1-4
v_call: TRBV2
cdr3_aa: CASRSGTIPEKLFF

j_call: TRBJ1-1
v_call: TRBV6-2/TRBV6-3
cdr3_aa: CASSRSFTEAFF

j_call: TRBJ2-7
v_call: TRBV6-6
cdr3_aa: CASSYLSGQVFYEQYF

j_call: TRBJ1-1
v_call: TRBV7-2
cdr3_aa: CAALRRLSGTEAFF

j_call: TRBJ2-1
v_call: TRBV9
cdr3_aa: CASSVDLLAGVRNEQFF

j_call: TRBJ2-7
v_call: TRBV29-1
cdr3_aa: CSVELGAQTYEQYF

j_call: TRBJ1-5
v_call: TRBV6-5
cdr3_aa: CASSSRGGGQPQHF

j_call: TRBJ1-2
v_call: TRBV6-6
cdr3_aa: CASSYGGQANYGYTF

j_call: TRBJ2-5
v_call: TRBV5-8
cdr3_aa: CASRPGIAGFEETQYF

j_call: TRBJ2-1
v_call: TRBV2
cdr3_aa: CASSNRDNEQFF

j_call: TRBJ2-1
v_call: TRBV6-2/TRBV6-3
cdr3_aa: CASSYDGAVRSSYNEQFF

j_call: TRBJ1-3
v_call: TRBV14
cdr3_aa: CASSQIPGFASGNTIYF

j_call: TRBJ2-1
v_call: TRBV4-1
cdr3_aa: CASSLLGSSYNEQFF